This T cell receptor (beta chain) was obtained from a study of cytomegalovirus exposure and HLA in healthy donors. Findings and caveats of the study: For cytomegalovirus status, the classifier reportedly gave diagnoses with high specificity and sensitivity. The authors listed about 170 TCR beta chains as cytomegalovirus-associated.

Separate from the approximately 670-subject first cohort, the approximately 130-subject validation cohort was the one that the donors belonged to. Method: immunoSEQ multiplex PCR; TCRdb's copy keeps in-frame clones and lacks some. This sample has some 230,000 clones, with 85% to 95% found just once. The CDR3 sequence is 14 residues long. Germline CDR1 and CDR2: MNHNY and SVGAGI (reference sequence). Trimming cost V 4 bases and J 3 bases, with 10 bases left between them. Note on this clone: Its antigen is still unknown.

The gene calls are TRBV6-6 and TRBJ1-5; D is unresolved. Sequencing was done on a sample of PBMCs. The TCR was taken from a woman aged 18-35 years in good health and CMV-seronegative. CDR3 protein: CASSLTAINQPQHF. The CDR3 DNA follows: TGTGCCAGCAGTTTAACAGCAATCAATCAGCCCCAGCATTTT.